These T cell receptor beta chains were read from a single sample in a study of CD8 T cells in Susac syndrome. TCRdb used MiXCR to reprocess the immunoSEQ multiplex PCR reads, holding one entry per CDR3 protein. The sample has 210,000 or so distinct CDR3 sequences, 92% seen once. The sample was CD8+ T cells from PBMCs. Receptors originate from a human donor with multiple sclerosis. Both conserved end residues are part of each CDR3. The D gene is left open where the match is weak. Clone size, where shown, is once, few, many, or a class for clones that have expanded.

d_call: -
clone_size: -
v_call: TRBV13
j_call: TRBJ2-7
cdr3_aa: CASSFLSYEQYF
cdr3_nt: TGTGCCAGCAGCTTCCTCTCCTACGAGCAGTACTTC

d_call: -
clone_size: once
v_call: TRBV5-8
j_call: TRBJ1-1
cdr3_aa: CASSLGQEWELANTEAFF
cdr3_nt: TGTGCCAGCAGCTTGGGACAGGAGTGGGAATTGGCGAACACTGAAGCTTTCTTT

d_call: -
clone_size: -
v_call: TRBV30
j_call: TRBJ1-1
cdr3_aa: CAWKGANTEAFF
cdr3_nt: TGTGCCTGGAAGGGAGCGAACACTGAAGCTTTCTTT

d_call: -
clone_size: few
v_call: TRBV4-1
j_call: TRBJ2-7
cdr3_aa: CASSQGGRTYEQYF
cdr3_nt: TGCGCCAGCAGCCAAGGGGGACGTACCTACGAGCAGTACTTC

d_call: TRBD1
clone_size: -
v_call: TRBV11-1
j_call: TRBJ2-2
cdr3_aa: CASSLSPGTESFRGTGELFF
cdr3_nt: TGTGCCAGCAGCTTATCTCCCGGGACAGAAAGCTTCAGGGGTACCGGGGAGCTGTTTTTT

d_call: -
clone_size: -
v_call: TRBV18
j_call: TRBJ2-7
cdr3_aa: CASSPGTGEQYF
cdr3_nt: TGTGCCAGCTCACCTGGAACGGGCGAGCAGTACTTC

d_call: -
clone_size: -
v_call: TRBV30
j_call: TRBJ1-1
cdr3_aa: CASGGLNTEAFF
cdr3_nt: TGTGCCAGTGGGGGTTTGAACACTGAAGCTTTCTTT

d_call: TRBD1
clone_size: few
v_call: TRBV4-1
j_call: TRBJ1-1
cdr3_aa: CASSQDRGQGWAFF
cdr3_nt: TGCGCCAGCAGCCAAGATAGGGGGCAGGGCTGGGCTTTCTTT

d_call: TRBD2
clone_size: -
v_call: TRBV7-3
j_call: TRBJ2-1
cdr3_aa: CASSLTGLAGGRSSYNEQFF
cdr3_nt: TGTGCCAGCAGCTTAACCGGATTAGCGGGAGGGAGGAGCTCCTACAATGAGCAGTTCTTC

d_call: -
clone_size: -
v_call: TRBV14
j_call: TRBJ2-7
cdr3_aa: CASSQDRGALNF
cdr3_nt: TGTGCCAGCAGCCAAGATCGAGGGGCACTTAACTTC